These 3 T cell receptor beta chains were all obtained from the same sample, sequenced in a study of blood T cell repertoires in COVID-19. The method was immunoSEQ multiplex PCR; TCRdb's version includes in-frame clones alone and lacks a portion of them. The sample lists about 56,000 clones, roughly 80% occurring once. The specimen was peripheral blood. The source of these receptors is a woman aged 80 or over with acute or convalescent COVID-19.

The chain carries TRBV3-1 (or the pseudogene TRBV3-2) and TRBJ1-2, with D perhaps TRBD1 (5 bases). The germline CDR1 and CDR2 sequences are LGHDT and YNNKEL (reference sequence). The CDR3 sequence is 15 residues long. The V end was cut by 2 bases, the J end by 0 bases, with 10 bases between. CDR3 in DNA: TGTGCCAGCAGCCAAAGGGGTGGAACTAACTATGGCTACACCTTC. It encodes CASSQRGGTNYGYTF.

This clone was detected a few times. The chain joins TRBV3-1 (or the pseudogene TRBV3-2) to TRBJ1-3, with 8 bases that match TRBD1. Trimming took 1 base from V and 4 from J; bases not matched to a gene: 3. The CDR3 sequence is 15 residues long. Germline CDR1 reads LGHDT; CDR2 reads YNNKEL (reference sequence). CDR3 DNA: TGTGCCAGCAGCCAAGGGACAGGGTTCGGAAACACCATATATTTT. Translated: CASSQGTGFGNTIYF.

The table lists this clone with a count of one. The chain carries TRBV20-1 and TRBJ2-1; D unresolved. CDR1 and CDR2 from the germline V gene are DFQATT and SNEGSKA (reference sequence). The CDR3 is 11 residues long. With 5 bases removed from V and 5 bases from J, the gap between germline ends came to 7 bases. The CDR3 coding sequence is TGCAGTGCTCTGCGGAACAATGAGCAGTTCTTC. Translating it yields CSALRNNEQFF.